Below, 5 T cell receptor beta chains from the same sample are listed, as sequenced in a study of tumor-infiltrating lymphocytes in oesophageal squamous cell carcinoma. TCRdb used MiXCR to reprocess the PCR reads, holding one entry per CDR3 protein. The table shows over 10,000 distinct CDR3 sequences, with less than 65% occurring only once. Sequencing was carried out using normal esophageal tissue next to the tumor. These receptor sequences come from a male donor with esophageal squamous cell carcinoma.

The chain has TRBV12-5 and TRBJ2-4; TRBD2 matches 9 bases. CDR3 length: 20 residues. Germline CDR1 and CDR2: LGHNT and FRNRAP. V shed 6 bases and J 3 bases; nucleotides not matched to a gene: 21. This CDR3 reads CASGLMTAGGRGVGKNIQYF. In DNA, the CDR3 is TGTGCTAGTGGACTGATGACAGCGGGAGGACGAGGGGTGGGCAAAAACATTCAGTACTTC.

The chain's CDR3 is CASSTGTSGIREQFF. CDR3 bases: TGTGCCAGCAGCACCGGGACTAGCGGGATCAGGGAGCAGTTCTTC. The chain uses TRBV7-9 and TRBJ2-5; TRBD2 aligns across 13 bases. The J call is in doubt because the DNA end fits TRBJ2-1 better. The CDR3 extends over 15 amino acids. Germline values: CDR1 SEHNR, CDR2 FQNEAQ (reference sequence).

V usage is TRBV11-2 and J usage is TRBJ1-1; 9 bases are shared with TRBD1. Germline CDR1 SGHAT, CDR2 FQNNGV. V gave up 2 bases and J gave up 6 bases; unmatched junction bases: 7. CDR3 size: 15 residues. The CDR3 spells CASSLSLWTGAEAFF. The CDR3 DNA sequence: TGTGCCAGCAGCTTATCCCTTTGGACAGGGGCTGAAGCTTTCTTT.

Comments on this clonotype: A junction end diverges from the germline sequence, so it may reflect a read error. The chain is built from TRBV7-2 and TRBJ2-5; 8 nucleotides agree with TRBD1. In germline, CDR1 is SGHTA, CDR2 FQGNSA. This CDR3 spans 10 amino acids. The CDR3 here is CGTGGKTQYF. The DNA of the CDR3 is TGCGGGACAGGCGGGAAGACCCAGTACTTC.

In this sample, this clonotype turned up many times. The gene calls are TRBV7-9 and TRBJ2-7; no reliable D call. CDR3 length: 15 amino acids. Trimming removed 3 bases at V and 2 bases at J, with 14 bases between. From germline, CDR1 is SEHNR and CDR2 FQNEAQ (reference sequence). The CDR3 reads CASSLNQLEPYEQYF. The CDR3 DNA is TGTGCCAGCAGCTTGAATCAATTGGAACCCTACGAGCAGTACTTC.